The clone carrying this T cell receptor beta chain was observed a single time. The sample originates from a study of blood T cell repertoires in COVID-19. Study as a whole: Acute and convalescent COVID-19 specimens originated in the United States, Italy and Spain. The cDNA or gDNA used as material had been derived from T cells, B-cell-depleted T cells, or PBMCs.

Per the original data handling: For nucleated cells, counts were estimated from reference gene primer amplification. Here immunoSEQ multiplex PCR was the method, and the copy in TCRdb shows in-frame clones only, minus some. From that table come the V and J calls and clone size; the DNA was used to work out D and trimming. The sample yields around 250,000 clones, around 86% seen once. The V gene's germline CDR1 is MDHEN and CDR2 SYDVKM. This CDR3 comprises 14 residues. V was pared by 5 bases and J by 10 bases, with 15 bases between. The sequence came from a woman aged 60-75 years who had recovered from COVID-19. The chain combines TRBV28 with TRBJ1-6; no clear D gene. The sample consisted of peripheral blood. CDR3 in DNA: TGTGCCAGCAGTCTAACCAATCGAGCCTCACCCCTCCACTTT. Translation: CASSLTNRASPLHF.